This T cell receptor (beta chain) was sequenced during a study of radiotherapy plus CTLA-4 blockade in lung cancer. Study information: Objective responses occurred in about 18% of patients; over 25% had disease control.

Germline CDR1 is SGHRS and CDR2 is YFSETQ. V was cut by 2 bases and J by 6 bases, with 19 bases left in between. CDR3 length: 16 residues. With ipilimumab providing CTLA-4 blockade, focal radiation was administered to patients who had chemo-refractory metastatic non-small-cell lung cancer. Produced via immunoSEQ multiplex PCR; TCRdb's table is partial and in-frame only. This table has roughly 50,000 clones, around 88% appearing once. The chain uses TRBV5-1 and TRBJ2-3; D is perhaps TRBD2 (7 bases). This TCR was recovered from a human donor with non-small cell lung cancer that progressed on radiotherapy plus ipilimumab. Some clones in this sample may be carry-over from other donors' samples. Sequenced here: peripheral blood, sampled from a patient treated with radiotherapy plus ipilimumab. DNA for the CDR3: TGCGCCAGCAGCTTAGGAGGTGGGGGGGCCACTGATACGCAGTATTTT. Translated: CASSLGGGGATDTQYF. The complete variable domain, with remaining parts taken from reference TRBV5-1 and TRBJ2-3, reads KAGVTQTPRYLIKTRGQQVTLSCSPISGHRSVSWYQQTPGQGLQFLFEYFSETQRNKGNFPGRFSGRQFSNSRSEMNVSTLELGDSALYLCASSLGGGGATDTQYFGPGTRLTVL.